This T cell receptor (beta chain) was sequenced during a study of blood T cell repertoires in COVID-19. With regard to this clone: This CDR3 is also generated by other DNA sequences in the sample.

Original processing notes: Amplification of reference gene primers provided the estimated nucleated cell counts. Clones were read by immunoSEQ multiplex PCR, and TCRdb kept only the in-frame ones, dropping some. V, J and clone size are taken as reported in that table, and D and trimming were inferred from the DNA itself. The profile shows some 150,000 clones, roughly 87% of them singletons. The receptor comes from a woman in her sixties with active or convalescent COVID-19. Sequencing was done on a sample of peripheral blood.

CDR3 residues: CASSPPGQVNEKLFF. As DNA, the CDR3 is TGTGCCAGCTCACCCCCGGGACAGGTTAATGAAAAACTGTTTTTT. This chain uses TRBV18 with TRBJ1-4; 8 bases align to TRBD1. The germline V gene has CDR1 KGHSH and CDR2 LQKENI. V trimming: 3 bases; J trimming: 4 bases; junction bases outside the gene matches: 4. This CDR3 region has 15 residues.